This TCR beta chain was sequenced in a study of OX40 agonist ivuxolimab in advanced cancers. Germline V gives CDR1 KGHSH, CDR2 LQKENI. The CDR3 has 14 residues. V lost 3 bases to trimming and J lost 7 bases; unmatched junction nucleotides: 7. In regard to this clone: Its antigen remains unidentified.

Whole-study results and caveats: At 0.1 to 3.0 mg/kg and by week 6, clonal expansion occurred in CD4+ and CD8+ blood T cells. In the 0.1-3.0 mg/kg groups, partial responders showed among the lowest expansion.

At baseline, cycle 4 day 1, and cycle 7 day 1, blood was sampled. Repertoires were generated with immunoSEQ multiplex PCR, while TCRdb's copy carries only in-frame clones and drops some. Of 23,000 or so clones listed, 88% are singletons. The TCR comes from an adult with an advanced solid tumor such as melanoma, head and neck, liver or kidney cancer. The chain recombines TRBV18 with TRBJ2-7, with TRBD1 matching 9 bases. This specimen was CD4+ or CD8+ T cells sorted from blood, taken in a trial of the OX40 agonist ivuxolimab. Here the CDR3 DNA reads TGTGCCAGCTCACCGTCACAGGGGGCGGGTGAGCAGTACTTC. As protein: CASSPSQGAGEQYF.